This TCR beta chain emerged from a study of early T cells in non-severe SARS-CoV-2 infection. Study background: The input, bulk RNA from unsorted whole blood, was sequenced, and chains were unpaired.

Separate cDNA molecules each had unique molecular identifiers attached to them. Using its own MiXCR run on the 5' RACE reads, TCRdb lists one record per CDR3 protein. The table shows fewer than 85,000 distinct CDR3 sequences, with roughly an eighth occurring only once. This clonotype was picked up a small number of times. Per the germline V gene, CDR1 is MNHEY and CDR2 is SVGAGI. The CDR3 has 11 amino acids. V was pared by 6 bases and J by 4 bases, with 7 bases between. This chain uses TRBV6-5 with TRBJ2-7, with D perhaps matching TRBD1 (6 bases). The sample taken for sequencing was whole blood. The clonotype originates from an adult who was a healthcare worker with PCR-confirmed SARS-CoV-2 infection or an uninfected control (not recorded which). The CDR3 region has the DNA TGTGCCAGCAGGACAGGTTACGAGCAGTACTTC. Protein: CASRTGYEQYF.